The present T cell receptor (beta chain) was sequenced within a study of response to subunit inactivated influenza vaccine. Overall study findings and caveats: Every seasonal influenza vaccination brings in few new T cells, the authors suggested.

A single record per CDR3 protein comes from TCRdb applying MiXCR to the RT-PCR reads. The sample yields roughly 780,000 distinct CDR3 sequences, 18% seen once. Concerning this clonotype: Antigen unknown.

The J segment lost 4 bases and the V segment lost 3 bases, leaving 6 bases of the junction unmatched. The V gene's germline CDR1 is SGHTA and CDR2 FQGNSA. The CDR3 is made up of 15 amino acids. The sequencing here drew on PBMCs from blood, taken about 5 days after vaccination. The receptor was isolated from a man aged 50-59 years who received an inactivated influenza vaccine. J is TRBJ2-1 and V is TRBV7-2, with 7 positions matching TRBD1. This CDR3 is CASSFPTGKYNEQFF. The CDR3 nucleotides are TGTGCCAGCAGCTTCCCGACAGGGAAGTACAATGAGCAGTTCTTC. The entire variable domain, with the rest obtained from reference TRBV7-2 and TRBJ2-1, is as follows: GAGVSQSPSNKVTEKGKDVELRCDPISGHTALYWYRQSLGQGLEFLIYFQGNSAPDKSGLPSDRFSAERTGGSVSTLTIQRTQQEDSAVYLCASSFPTGKYNEQFFGPGTRLTVL.